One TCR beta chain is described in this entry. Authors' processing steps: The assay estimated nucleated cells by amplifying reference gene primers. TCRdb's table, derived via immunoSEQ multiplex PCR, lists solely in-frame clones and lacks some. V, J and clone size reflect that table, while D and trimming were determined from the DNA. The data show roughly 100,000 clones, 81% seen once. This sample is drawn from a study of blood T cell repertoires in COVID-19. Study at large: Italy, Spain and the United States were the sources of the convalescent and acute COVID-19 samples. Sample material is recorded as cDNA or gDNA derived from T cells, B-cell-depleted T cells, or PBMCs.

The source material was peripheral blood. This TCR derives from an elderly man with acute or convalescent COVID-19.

The CDR3 DNA follows: TGTGCCAGCAGTTCACGGACAGGCCGCAATCAGCCCCAGCATTTT. It encodes CASSSRTGRNQPQHF. The gene calls are TRBV28 and TRBJ1-5; 7 positions match TRBD1. Germline V gene data show CDR1 as MDHEN and CDR2 as SYDVKM. Trimming at V came to 4 bases and at J to 2 bases, leaving 5 bases not matched to a gene. The CDR3 length is 15 residues.